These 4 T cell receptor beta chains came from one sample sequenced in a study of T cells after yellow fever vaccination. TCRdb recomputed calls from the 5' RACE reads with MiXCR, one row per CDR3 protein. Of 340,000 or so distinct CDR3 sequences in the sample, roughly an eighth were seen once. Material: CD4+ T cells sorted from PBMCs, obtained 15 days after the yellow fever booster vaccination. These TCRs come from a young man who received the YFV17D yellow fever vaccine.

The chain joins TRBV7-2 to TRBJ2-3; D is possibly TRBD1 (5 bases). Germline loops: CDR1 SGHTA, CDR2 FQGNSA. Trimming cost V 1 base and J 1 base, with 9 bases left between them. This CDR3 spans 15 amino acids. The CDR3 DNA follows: TGTGCCAGCAGCTTAGTGCCGACAGGCACAGATACGCAGTATTTT. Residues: CASSLVPTGTDTQYF.

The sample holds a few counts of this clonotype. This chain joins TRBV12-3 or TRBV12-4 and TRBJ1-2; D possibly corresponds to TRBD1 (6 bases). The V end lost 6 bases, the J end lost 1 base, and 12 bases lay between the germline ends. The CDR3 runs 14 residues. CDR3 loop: CASSPTGFNYGYTF. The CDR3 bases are TGTGCCAGCAGCCCCACAGGGTTTAACTATGGCTACACCTTC.

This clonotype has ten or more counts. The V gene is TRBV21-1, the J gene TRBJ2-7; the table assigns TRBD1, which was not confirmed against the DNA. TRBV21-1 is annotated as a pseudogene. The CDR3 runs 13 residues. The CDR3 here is CASSNGRSYEQYF. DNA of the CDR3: TGTGCCAGCAGCAACGGGCGTTCCTACGAGCAGTACTTC.

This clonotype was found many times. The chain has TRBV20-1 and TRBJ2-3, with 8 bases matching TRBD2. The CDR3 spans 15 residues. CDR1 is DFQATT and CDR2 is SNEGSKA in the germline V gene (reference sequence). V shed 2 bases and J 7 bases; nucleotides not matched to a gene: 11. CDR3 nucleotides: TGCAGTGCTAGAAAAATAGGGGCGGGGGGAAATACGCAGTATTTT. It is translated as CSARKIGAGGNTQYF.